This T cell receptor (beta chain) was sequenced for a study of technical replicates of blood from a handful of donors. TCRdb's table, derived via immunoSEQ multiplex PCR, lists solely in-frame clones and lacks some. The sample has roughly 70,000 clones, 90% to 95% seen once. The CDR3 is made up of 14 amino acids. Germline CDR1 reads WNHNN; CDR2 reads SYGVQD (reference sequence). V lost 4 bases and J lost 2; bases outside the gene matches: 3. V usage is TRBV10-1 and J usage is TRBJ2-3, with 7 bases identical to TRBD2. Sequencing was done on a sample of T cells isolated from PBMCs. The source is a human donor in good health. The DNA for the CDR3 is TGCGCCAGCAGTGCTGGACTAGACACAGATACGCAGTATTTT. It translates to CASSAGLDTDTQYF.